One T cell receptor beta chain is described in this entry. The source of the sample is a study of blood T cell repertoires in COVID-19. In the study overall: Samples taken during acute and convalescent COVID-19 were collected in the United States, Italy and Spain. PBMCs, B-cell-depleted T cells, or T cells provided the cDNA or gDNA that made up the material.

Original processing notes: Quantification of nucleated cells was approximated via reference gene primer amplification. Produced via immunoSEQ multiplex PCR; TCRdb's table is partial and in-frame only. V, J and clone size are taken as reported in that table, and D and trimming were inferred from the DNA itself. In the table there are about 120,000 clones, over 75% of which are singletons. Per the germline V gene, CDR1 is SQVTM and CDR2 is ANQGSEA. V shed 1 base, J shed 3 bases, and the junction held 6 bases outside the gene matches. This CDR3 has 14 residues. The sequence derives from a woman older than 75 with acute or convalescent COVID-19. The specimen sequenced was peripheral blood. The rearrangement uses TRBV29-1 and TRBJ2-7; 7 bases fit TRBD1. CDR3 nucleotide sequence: TGCAGCGTTGAAGCCCGGGGACAGAGCTACGAGCAGTACTTC. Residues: CSVEARGQSYEQYF.